This T cell receptor beta chain was recorded in a study of blood T cells in healthy people across ages. Overall study results and limits: Long-lived donors had more naive CD4+ cells and higher diversity than aged donors.

Combining a sample-barcoded 5' primer with a J-beta primer mix, a second PCR ran for about 6 to 12 cycles. MiXCR, run by TCRdb on the 5' RACE reads, gives a single entry per CDR3 protein. Of roughly 1.9 million distinct CDR3 sequences in the sample, around 40% were seen once. Each sample yielded at least 6.5 million isolated PBMCs. Turning to this clonotype: Its matching antigen is unknown.

The sequence came from a human donor in good health. Specimen: blood.

CDR3 residues: CSDLTVGTDTQYF. The DNA of the CDR3 is TGCAGCGACCTGACAGTGGGCACAGATACGCAGTATTTT. The chain has TRBV29-1 and TRBJ2-3; a possible D gene is TRBD1 (5 bases). The CDR3 is 13 amino acids. The V gene's germline CDR1 is SQVTM and CDR2 ANQGSEA. V lost 7 bases, J lost 1 base, and 12 bases lay in between.